Reported below is one TCR beta chain. No antigen is known for it. All of the donors resided in Nashville, Tennessee, and each was a Caucasian adult. These data are taken from a study of shared clonotypes between healthy human individuals. General study points: How much donors shared clonotypes was expected to be affected by sequencing depth. Donor scarcity curtailed the genetic and exposure-history diversity represented herein.

V shed 5 bases and J shed 3 bases, with 13 bases lying between them. The CDR3 is 14 amino acids. Per the germline V gene, CDR1 is SGHTA and CDR2 is FQGTGA. Several immunoSEQ 96-well plates shared each subset's DNA, each plate a replicate. Data came from immunoSEQ multiplex PCR; TCRdb stores just in-frame clones and leaves some out. The sample has approximately 1,000,000 clones, roughly 77% seen once; the top ten hold 0.85% to 1%. The material sequenced was memory CD4+ T cells from PBMCs. The sample's subset: CD45RA-negative fraction. The sequence was obtained from a young man in good health. Some clones in this sample may be carry-over from other donors' samples. V usage is TRBV7-3 and J usage is TRBJ1-2; D is unclear. The CDR3 reads CASSPRPGDYGYTF. For the CDR3, the DNA is TGTGCCAGCAGCCCCAGACCCGGGGACTATGGCTACACCTTC.